This T cell receptor beta chain was retrieved from a study of blood T cells in healthy people across ages. CDR1 is DFQATT, CDR2 SNEGSKA, per germline (reference sequence). V lost 2 bases, J lost 2 bases, and 9 bases stayed unmatched. The CDR3 is 16 amino acids. Using a J-beta primer mix together with a sample-barcoded 5' primer, a second PCR was run for roughly 6 to 11 cycles. TCRdb fed the 5' RACE reads into MiXCR, producing one record per CDR3 protein. Altogether roughly 680,000 distinct CDR3 sequences are present, about half being singletons, with the ten largest covering around a third. Sequencing was performed on blood. The chain has TRBV20-1 and TRBJ2-1, with 7 bases identical to TRBD1. This clonotype was obtained from a woman aged 60-75 years in good health. CDR3 nucleotides: TGCAGTGCTAGATCAAACTCCAGGGGGACCTACAATGAGCAGTTCTTC. Translated, it gives CSARSNSRGTYNEQFF.